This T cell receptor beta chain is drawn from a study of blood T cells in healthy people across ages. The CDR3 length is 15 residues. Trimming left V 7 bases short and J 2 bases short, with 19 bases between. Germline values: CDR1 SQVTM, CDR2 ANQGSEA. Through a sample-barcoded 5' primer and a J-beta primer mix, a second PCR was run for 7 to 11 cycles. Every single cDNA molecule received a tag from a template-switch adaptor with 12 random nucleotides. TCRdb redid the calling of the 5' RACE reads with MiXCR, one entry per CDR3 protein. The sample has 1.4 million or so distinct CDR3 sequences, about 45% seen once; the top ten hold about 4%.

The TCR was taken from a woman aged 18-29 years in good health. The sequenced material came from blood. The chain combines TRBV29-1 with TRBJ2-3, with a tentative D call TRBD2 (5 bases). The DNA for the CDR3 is TGCAGCGCCCTGCGGGCCCCCGGGGACACAGATACGCAGTATTTT. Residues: CSALRAPGDTDTQYF.